A single T cell receptor beta chain is shown here with its context. Per the study methods: Estimated nucleated cell counts came from reference gene primer amplification. Data came from immunoSEQ multiplex PCR; TCRdb stores just in-frame clones and leaves some out. The DNA was the basis for D and trimming; V, J and clone size are from that table. The table has 30,000 or so clones, 70% to 90% seen once. The sample originates from a study of blood T cell repertoires in COVID-19. The overall study: Acute and convalescent COVID-19 specimens originated in the United States, Italy and Spain. PBMCs, B-cell-depleted T cells, or T cells were the source of the cDNA or gDNA that made up the material.

The sequence was obtained from a woman aged 40 to 50 with active or convalescent COVID-19. Sequenced material: peripheral blood.

The CDR3: CASRLKGTGTKSNYGYTF. For the CDR3, the DNA is TGTGCCAGCCGATTAAAGGGAACAGGGACAAAGTCTAACTATGGCTACACCTTC. V usage is TRBV19 and J usage is TRBJ1-2, with D perhaps matching TRBD1 (6 bases). Per germline, CDR1 LNHDA and CDR2 SQIVND (reference sequence). The ends were cut back, 9 bases at V and 0 bases at J, with 26 bases in the middle. The CDR3 contains 18 residues. Drawing the rest from reference TRBV19 and TRBJ1-2, the complete variable domain is DGGITQSPKYLFRKEGQNVTLSCEQNLNHDAMYWYRQDPGQGLRLIYYSQIVNDFQKGDIAEGYSVSREKKESFPLTVTSAQKNPTAFYLCASRLKGTGTKSNYGYTFGSGTRLTVV.